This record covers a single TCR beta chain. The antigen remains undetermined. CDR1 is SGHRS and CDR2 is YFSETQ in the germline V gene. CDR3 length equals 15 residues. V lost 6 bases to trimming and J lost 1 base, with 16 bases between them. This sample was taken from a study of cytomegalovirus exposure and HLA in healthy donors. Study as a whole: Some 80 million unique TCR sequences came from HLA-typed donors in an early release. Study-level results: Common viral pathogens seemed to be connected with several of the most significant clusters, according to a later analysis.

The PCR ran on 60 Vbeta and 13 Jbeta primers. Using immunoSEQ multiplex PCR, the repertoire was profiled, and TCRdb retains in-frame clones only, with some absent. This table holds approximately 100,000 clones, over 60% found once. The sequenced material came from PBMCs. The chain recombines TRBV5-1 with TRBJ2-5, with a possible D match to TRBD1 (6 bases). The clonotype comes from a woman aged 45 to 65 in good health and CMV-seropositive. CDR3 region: CASNSDRGPQETQYF. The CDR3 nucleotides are TGCGCCAGCAACTCGGACAGAGGACCCCAAGAGACCCAGTACTTC.